This TCR beta chain was sequenced for a study of shared clonotypes between healthy human individuals. Genomic DNA of unsorted samples came from around 90 million PBMCs. Trimming removed 4 bases from V and 0 bases from J, with 4 bases in between. The CDR3 has 12 residues. Germline CDR1 and CDR2: SGHDN and FVKESK. Researchers sequenced unsorted PBMC DNA using ten immunoSEQ deep assay plates. Sequenced by immunoSEQ multiplex PCR; TCRdb stores in-frame clones only, minus some. The data hold approximately 460,000 clones, with roughly 80% observed a single time. The chain is built from TRBV14 and TRBJ2-7; D remains unclear. The clonotype was recovered from a woman aged 40 to 50 in good health. Some clones in this sample may be carry-over from other donors' samples. The sequencing input was PBMCs. The chain's CDR3 is CASSRYSYEQYF. The CDR3 nucleotides read TGTGCCAGCAGCCGCTACTCCTACGAGCAGTACTTC.